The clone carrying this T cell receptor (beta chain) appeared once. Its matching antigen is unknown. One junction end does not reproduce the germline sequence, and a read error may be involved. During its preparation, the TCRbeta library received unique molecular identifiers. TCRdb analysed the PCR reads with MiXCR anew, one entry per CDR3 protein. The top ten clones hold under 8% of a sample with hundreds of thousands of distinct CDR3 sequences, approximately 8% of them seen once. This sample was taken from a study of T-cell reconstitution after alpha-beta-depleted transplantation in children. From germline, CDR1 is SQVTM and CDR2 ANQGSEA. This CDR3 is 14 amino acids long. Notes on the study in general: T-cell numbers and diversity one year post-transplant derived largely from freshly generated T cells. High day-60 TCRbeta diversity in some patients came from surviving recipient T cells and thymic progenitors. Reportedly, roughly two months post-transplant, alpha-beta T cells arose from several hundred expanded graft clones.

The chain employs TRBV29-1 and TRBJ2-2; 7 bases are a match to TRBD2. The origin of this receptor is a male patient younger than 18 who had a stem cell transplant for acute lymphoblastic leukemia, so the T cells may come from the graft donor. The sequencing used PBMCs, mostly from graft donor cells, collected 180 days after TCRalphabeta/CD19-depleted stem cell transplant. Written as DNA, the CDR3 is TGCAGCGTAGCGGGACTATATAACACCGGGGACCTGTTTTTT. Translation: CSVAGLYNTGDLFF.